One and the same sample provided the 10 T cell receptor beta chains below, sequenced in a study of cytotoxic CD8 clonotypes in ibrutinib-treated CLL. The data were produced by immunoSEQ multiplex PCR, yet TCRdb's version contains in-frame clones alone and is incomplete. This table holds some 200,000 clones, approximately 70% found once. Specimen: PBMCs, collected after 12 months of ibrutinib treatment. These receptors originate from a human donor with chronic lymphocytic leukemia.

The chain is built from TRBV18 and TRBJ2-7, with D perhaps being TRBD1 or TRBD2 (5 bases each). Germline V gene sequence: CDR1 KGHSH, CDR2 LQKENI. This CDR3 spans 14 amino acids. Trimming took off 1 base at V and 5 bases at J, with 12 bases between the two ends. CDR3 DNA sequence: TGTGCCAGCTCACCACGGGGGTCAGGGAACGAGCAGTACTTC. It specifies CASSPRGSGNEQYF.

The genes are TRBV20-1 and TRBJ2-7, with unresolved D. Germline values: CDR1 DFQATT, CDR2 SNEGSKA (reference sequence). The CDR3 loop spans 11 amino acids. The V and J ends lost 2 bases and 6 bases respectively, with 8 bases between them. Here the CDR3 reads CSARRTTEQYF. CDR3 coding DNA: TGCAGTGCTAGACGAACCACCGAGCAGTACTTC.

The V call is TRBV4-1, the J call TRBJ2-7, with D possibly being TRBD1 or TRBD2 (5 bases each). This CDR3 is 15 amino acids long. Trimming left V 1 base short and J 0 bases short, with 10 bases between. CDR1 and CDR2 (germline): MGHRA, YSYEKL. The CDR3 protein is CASSQGWGISYEQYF. The CDR3 DNA reads TGCGCCAGCAGCCAAGGGTGGGGGATCTCCTACGAGCAGTACTTC.

The chain carries TRBV6-6 and TRBJ1-2; 7 bases are a match to TRBD1. CDR1 and CDR2 (germline): MNHNY, SVGAGI (reference sequence). Trimming removed 4 bases from V and 5 bases from J; junction bases left unmatched: 10. The CDR3 consists of 15 residues. The CDR3: CASSSAGGEWYGYTF. The CDR3 DNA follows: TGTGCCAGCAGTTCCGCAGGGGGGGAATGGTATGGCTACACCTTC.

This clone was picked up one time. The V gene is TRBV30, the J gene TRBJ1-3; D is unclear. With 3 bases removed from V and 0 bases from J, the gap between germline ends came to 18 bases. The CDR3 has 17 amino acids. The V gene's germline CDR1 is GTSNPN and CDR2 SVGIG (reference sequence). The CDR3 protein is CAWRVVWGGTSGNTIYF. CDR3 nucleotide sequence: TGTGCCTGGAGAGTGGTATGGGGTGGTACCTCTGGAAACACCATATATTTT.

The chain links TRBV29-1 to TRBJ1-3; 9 nucleotides agree with TRBD1. Germline CDR1 reads SQVTM; CDR2 reads ANQGSEA. V was clipped by 7 bases and J by 6 bases; unmatched bases: 4. The CDR3 is made up of 12 amino acids. The CDR3 loop reads CSAGTGQNTIYF. DNA for the CDR3: TGCAGCGCCGGGACAGGGCAAAACACCATATATTTT. The whole variable domain, remainder taken from reference TRBV29-1 and TRBJ1-3, is SAVISQKPSRDICQRGTSLTIQCQVDSQVTMMFWYRQQPGQSLTLIATANQGSEATYESGFVIDKFPISRPNLTFSTLTVSNMSPEDSSIYLCSAGTGQNTIYFGEGSWLTVV.

V is TRBV18 and J is TRBJ2-7; D is tentatively TRBD1 or TRBD2 (5 bases each). V lost 6 bases and J 7 bases, leaving 13 bases between the germline ends. The CDR3 extends over 12 amino acids. CDR1 is KGHSH and CDR2 is LQKENI in the germline V gene. CDR3 in DNA: TGTGCCAGCTCTATCAATGAGGGGGAGCAGTACTTC. It translates to CASSINEGEQYF.

This clone showed up just a few times. This chain uses TRBV7-2 with TRBJ1-1, with D hard to call. Germline V gene data show CDR1 as SGHTA and CDR2 as FQGNSA. The CDR3 is 14 residues long. V lost 3 bases and J 5 bases, leaving 13 bases between the germline ends. CDR3 sequence reads: CASSLRARETEAFF. The CDR3, as DNA: TGTGCCAGCAGCTTGCGGGCCCGGGAGACTGAAGCTTTCTTT.

This clone was found once. One end of the junction is discordant with germline, which a read error may explain. The chain has TRBV7-2 and TRBJ1-2; D is possibly TRBD1 (6 bases). Germline assignment: CDR1 SGHTA and CDR2 FQGNSA. The CDR3 contains 14 residues. CDR3 residues: CASSVASTGYGYTF. The CDR3 DNA is TGTGCCAGCAGCGTAGCCTCTACAGGGTATGGCTACACCTTC.

The rearrangement uses TRBV18 and TRBJ1-1, with TRBD1 identical over 7 bases. The CDR3 contains 15 residues. Looked up from germline, CDR1 is KGHSH and CDR2 is LQKENI. The V gene end was trimmed by 3 bases and the J gene end by 2 bases; junction bases not matched to a gene: 6. The DNA for the CDR3 is TGTGCCAGCTCACCCGCGACAGGGAAAAACACTGAAGCTTTCTTT. Encoded protein: CASSPATGKNTEAFF.